The T cell receptor (beta chain) under discussion was sequenced for a study of blood T cell repertoires in COVID-19. In the study overall: Sites in the United States, Italy and Spain provided acute and convalescent COVID-19 samples. PBMCs, B-cell-depleted T cells, or T cells provided the cDNA or gDNA that made up the material.

Authors' processing steps: Reference gene primer amplification gave estimated nucleated cell counts. Profiling relied on immunoSEQ multiplex PCR, and the TCRdb table lists in-frame clones only, not all of them. V, J and clone size are taken as reported in that table, and D and trimming were inferred from the DNA itself. The sample has approximately 210,000 clones; roughly 78% are singletons. The germline gives CDR1 LNHDA, CDR2 SQIVND (reference sequence). The V end was cut by 6 bases, the J end by 4 bases, with 16 bases between. This CDR3 has 14 residues. Sequenced sample: peripheral blood. The V gene is TRBV19, the J gene TRBJ2-7; maybe TRBD2 (6 bases). This clonotype was sampled from a woman aged 40 to 50 with acute or convalescent COVID-19. In DNA, the CDR3 is TGTGCCAGTAGCCCGGGCCTCGGGGGTTACGAGCAGTACTTC. This translates into CASSPGLGGYEQYF.